This is a list of T cell receptor beta chains from one sample in a study of chemoradiotherapy in HPV16-positive cancers. Clones were read by immunoSEQ multiplex PCR, and TCRdb kept only the in-frame ones, dropping some. The data contain about 22,000 clones, just under 95% of them singletons. The specimen was blood, collected from a patient who underwent chemoradiotherapy. These receptors were taken from a human donor with HPV-associated anogenital cancer. Both conserved end residues are part of each CDR3. Fields, in order: J gene, CDR3 length, D gene, clone size, V gene, CDR3 DNA, CDR3 protein. D genes are given only for firm matches. The size of a clone is reported for some rows only, either as once, few or many, or as a class for expanded clones.

>TRBJ1-2|14|TRBD1|NA|TRBV7-2
TGTGCCAGCAGCTTAGAGCAGGGGGTAGGTGGCTACACCTTC
CASSLEQGVGGYTF
>TRBJ1-2|13|TRBD1|NA|TRBV29-1
TGCAGCGCTAAGGGGGCACAGGTGAGCGGCTACACCTTC
CSAKGAQVSGYTF
>TRBJ2-2|14|TRBD1|NA|TRBV27
TGTGCCAGCAGTTTATACAGGGGGACCGGGGAGCTGTTTTTT
CASSLYRGTGELFF
>TRBJ1-1|16|TRBD1|NA|TRBV7-6
TGTGCCAGCAGCTTAAACGATGAGGGGGCCAACACTGAAGCTTTCTTT
CASSLNDEGANTEAFF
>TRBJ2-5|15|NA|NA|TRBV15
TGTGCCACCAGCAGAGATCGAGGGAGGCAAGAGACCCAGTACTTC
CATSRDRGRQETQYF
>TRBJ2-7|16|TRBD2|NA|TRBV7-2
TGTGCCAGCAGCTCCTTCGGGACTAGTGGTTCCTACGAGCAGTACTTC
CASSSFGTSGSYEQYF
>TRBJ2-3|15|NA|NA|TRBV6-1
TGTGCCAGCAGGGCGACAGGGAGGGGATCAGATACGCAGTATTTT
CASRATGRGSDTQYF
>TRBJ2-1|15|TRBD2|NA|TRBV4-1
TGCGCCAGCAGCCATTTAGCGGGAGGGTACAATGAGCAGTTCTTC
CASSHLAGGYNEQFF
>TRBJ2-2|13|NA|NA|TRBV27
TGTGCCAGCAGTTTACTGGGGGGCGGGGAGCTGTTTTTT
CASSLLGGGELFF
>TRBJ1-6|17|NA|NA|TRBV14
TGTGCCAGCAGCCAAGATTCGACAGGCGCCTATAATTCACCCCTCCACTTT
CASSQDSTGAYNSPLHF
>TRBJ2-7|13|TRBD1|few|TRBV4-3
TGCGCCAGCAGCCAACGGACAGGGAGAGAGCAGTACTTC
CASSQRTGREQYF
>TRBJ1-3|15|NA|NA|TRBV25-1
TGTGCCAGCAGTCAATACGTAGACTCTGGAAACACCATATATTTT
CASSQYVDSGNTIYF
>TRBJ1-5|13|NA|few|TRBV4-2
TGTGCCAGCAGCCAAGTCTTGGAGAGGCCCCAGCATTTT
CASSQVLERPQHF